This section outlines one T cell receptor beta chain sequence together with its context. Sequencing used immunoSEQ multiplex PCR; TCRdb keeps in-frame clones, though not all of them. Of 95,000 to 150,000 clones listed, 85% to 90% are singletons. These data belong to a study of OX40 agonist ivuxolimab in advanced cancers. Study-level background: Cancers in dose escalation were hepatocellular, melanoma, renal cell and head and neck.

The CDR3 runs to 17 residues. Trimming stripped 1 base from V and 8 bases from J, with 21 bases between. Germline V gene lookup returns CDR1 SGHTA and CDR2 FQGNSA. The gene calls are TRBV7-2 and TRBJ1-3; D perhaps matches TRBD1 (5 bases). The sample was CD4+ or CD8+ T cells sorted from blood, taken in a trial of the OX40 agonist ivuxolimab. The TCR comes from an adult with an advanced solid tumor such as melanoma, head and neck, liver or kidney cancer. The CDR3 sequence: CASSLGTGPREGYTIYF. The CDR3 DNA sequence: TGTGCCAGCAGCTTAGGAACAGGCCCCCGGGAGGGGTACACCATATATTTT.